Detailed here is one TCR beta chain. Its antigen is not identified. These data originate in a study of cytomegalovirus exposure and HLA in healthy donors. Points from the study as a whole: An assumption of roughly uniform sequencing depth across donors underlay the presence/absence analyses.

The CDR3 is 15 amino acids. The V segment lost 5 bases and the J segment 6 bases; nucleotides outside the gene matches: 13. Per germline, CDR1 SGHVS and CDR2 FNYEAQ. The PCR used 60 Vbeta and 13 Jbeta primers. Only in-frame clones appear in the TCRdb table, and some are missing; sequencing was by immunoSEQ multiplex PCR. The sample includes about 73,000 clones, 75% seen only once; the top ten take roughly 12%. Sequencing was performed on PBMCs. The clonotype originates from an older man in good health and CMV-seronegative. This chain joins TRBV7-6 and TRBJ2-7; 7 bases align to TRBD1. The CDR3 nucleotides are TGTGCCAGCAGCCAGCACCCAACAGGGGTCATCGAGCAGTACTTC. It is translated as CASSQHPTGVIEQYF.